Presented here are 18 T cell receptor beta chains from one specimen sequenced in a study of T cell responses to AZD1222 COVID-19 vaccine. Using immunoSEQ multiplex PCR, the repertoire was profiled, and TCRdb retains in-frame clones only, with some absent. The sample comprises 75,000 to 90,000 clones, more than 75% of which are singletons, and 8.7% rests with the top ten. The material sequenced was peripheral blood, taken on day 0 of AZD1222 vaccination. The receptors derive from an adult in good health.

This CDR3 is CASSPGARSYNEQFF. CDR3 DNA: TGTGCCAGCAGCCCGGGGGCCAGGTCCTACAATGAGCAGTTCTTC. This chain joins TRBV7-8 and TRBJ2-1; D might be TRBD1 or TRBD2, each matching 6 bases. CDR3 length: 15 residues. Trimming removed 5 bases from V and 1 base from J, with 12 bases in between. The V gene's germline CDR1 is SGHVS and CDR2 FQNEAQ. The whole variable domain, remainder taken from reference TRBV7-8 and TRBJ2-1, is GAGVSQSPRYKVAKRGQDVALRCDPISGHVSLFWYQQALGQGPEFLTYFQNEAQLDKSGLPSDRFFAERPEGSVSTLKIQRTQQEDSAVYLCASSPGARSYNEQFFGPGTRLTVL.

V and J are TRBV30 and TRBJ2-5; D is perhaps TRBD1 or TRBD2 (5 bases each). The CDR3 is 13 residues long. CDR1 is GTSNPN, CDR2 SVGIG, per germline (reference sequence). The ends were cut back, 1 base at V and 4 bases at J, with 10 bases in the middle. CDR3 nucleotides: TGTGCCTGGAGTGGAGGGGCCGGAGAGACCCAGTACTTC. This encodes CAWSGGAGETQYF.

The V and J genes are TRBV7-3 and TRBJ1-1; 7 positions match TRBD1. Per the germline V gene, CDR1 is SGHTA and CDR2 is FQGTGA. V dropped 5 bases and J dropped 7; count of bases not matched to a gene: 13. The CDR3 runs to 15 residues. DNA of the CDR3: TGTGCCAGCAGCCTCGCAGGGGGTGGGGAGAGTGAAGCTTTCTTT. It is translated as CASSLAGGGESEAFF.

This chain joins TRBV10-3 and TRBJ1-2; TRBD1 aligns across 7 bases. The V gene's germline CDR1 is ENHRY and CDR2 SYGVKD. This CDR3 region has 15 residues. Trimming took 0 bases from V and 1 from J; bases not matched to a gene: 2. The CDR3 sequence is CAISESWDSNYGYTF. The CDR3 coding sequence is TGTGCCATCAGTGAGTCTTGGGACAGTAACTATGGCTACACCTTC.

The chain couples TRBV4-1 to TRBJ1-2, with D tentatively TRBD1 (6 bases). Germline CDR1 is MGHRA and CDR2 is YSYEKL. V was trimmed by 1 base and J by 5 bases, leaving 20 bases between them. The CDR3 is 17 residues long. CDR3 bases: TGCGCCAGCAGCCAAGGTTTCCGGACAGAAGTCCGGTATGGCTACACCTTC. Its protein is CASSQGFRTEVRYGYTF.

In its sample, this clone was seen a few times. This rearrangement joins TRBV14 to TRBJ2-7; D is unresolved. The CDR3 has 14 amino acids. The ends were cut back, 1 base at V and 2 bases at J, with 9 bases in the middle. Germline V lookup: CDR1 SGHDN, CDR2 FVKESK. The CDR3 here is CASSQVDGPYEQYF. The CDR3 DNA follows: TGTGCCAGCAGCCAAGTCGACGGGCCCTACGAGCAGTACTTC.

The chain joins TRBV28 to TRBJ2-3, with 10 nucleotides matching TRBD1. V gave up 3 bases and J gave up 11 bases; unmatched junction bases: 11. The V gene's germline CDR1 is MDHEN and CDR2 SYDVKM. The CDR3 consists of 15 residues. The CDR3 here is CASSFTGTGVIGQYF. The CDR3 DNA reads as TGTGCCAGCAGTTTTACCGGGACAGGGGTTATTGGGCAGTATTTT.

This chain connects TRBV10-2 to TRBJ1-1; 7 nucleotides align to TRBD1. CDR3 length: 13 amino acids. V trimming: 6 bases; J trimming: 1 base; junction bases outside the gene matches: 2. Germline CDR1 and CDR2: WSHSY and SAAADI. The CDR3 DNA is TGCGCCAGCAGACGGACAGGGAACACTGAAGCTTTCTTT. Encoded protein: CASRRTGNTEAFF.

The chain combines TRBV29-1 with TRBJ1-1; the match to TRBD1 covers 8 bases. V was pared by 4 bases and J by 0 bases, with 4 bases of the junction left unmatched. Germline V gene lookup returns CDR1 SQVTM and CDR2 ANQGSEA. CDR3 size: 14 residues. This chain's CDR3 is CSVARTGMNTEAFF. CDR3 coding DNA: TGCAGCGTTGCCAGGACAGGGATGAACACTGAAGCTTTCTTT.

This chain connects TRBV7-9 to TRBJ1-2, with D perhaps TRBD1 (5 bases). Trimming left V 5 bases short and J 4 bases short, with 14 bases between. This CDR3 has 14 residues. Per germline, CDR1 SEHNR and CDR2 FQNEAQ (reference sequence). This CDR3 reads CASSPNGGRYGYTF. The CDR3 DNA reads as TGTGCCAGCAGCCCTAATGGGGGTCGCTATGGCTACACCTTC.

The V call is TRBV4-3, the J call TRBJ2-1, with 8 bases lining up with TRBD1. The junction had 9 bases not matched to a gene; V was cut back by 1 base and J by 7 bases. Germline CDR1 LGHNA, CDR2 YSLEER. This CDR3 region has 16 residues. CDR3 nucleotide sequence: TGCGCCAGCAGCCAAGCGACAGGGACAGGTCGGAATGAGCAGTTCTTC. Translating gives CASSQATGTGRNEQFF.

This chain joins TRBV5-1 and TRBJ2-1; 12 bases are a match to TRBD2. Germline-derived CDR1 and CDR2 are SGHRS and YFSETQ. The CDR3 spans 15 residues. Trimming at V came to 4 bases and at J to 4 bases, leaving 3 bases not matched to a gene. CDR3 sequence reads: CASSMGLAGYNEQFF. DNA of the CDR3: TGCGCCAGCAGCATGGGACTAGCGGGTTACAATGAGCAGTTCTTC.

The rearrangement joins TRBV13 to TRBJ1-2, with D perhaps TRBD1 (6 bases). The CDR3 is made up of 14 amino acids. Germline lookup yields CDR1 PRHDT and CDR2 FYEKMQ (reference sequence). The ends were cut back, 4 bases at V and 4 bases at J, with 13 bases in the middle. CDR3 loop: CASSYLQGGYGYTF. The DNA for the CDR3 is TGTGCCAGCAGCTACCTACAGGGCGGCTATGGCTACACCTTC.

The chain links TRBV10-3 to TRBJ1-6, with D hard to call. Germline V CDR1 and CDR2: ENHRY, SYGVKD. The CDR3 has 15 amino acids. Trimming stripped 6 bases from V and 7 bases from J, with 16 bases between. In DNA form, the CDR3 reads TGTGCCATCAGCGCCGGGAGAGGGTTGAATTCACCCCTCCACTTT. It specifies CAISAGRGLNSPLHF.

V and J are TRBV6-1 and TRBJ2-3, with a tentative D call TRBD2 (6 bases). This CDR3 region has 14 residues. The germline V gene encodes CDR1 MNHNS and CDR2 SASEGT. The V gene lost 3 bases and the J gene lost 5 bases, with 12 bases spanning the gap. As DNA, the CDR3 is TGTGCCAGCAGTGATCGCGCGGGAAGAGATACGCAGTATTTT. This encodes CASSDRAGRDTQYF.

This clone was seen just once. The chain links TRBV3-1 (or the pseudogene TRBV3-2) to TRBJ2-1; a weak D match, TRBD2 (6 bases). CDR3 length: 14 amino acids. The V end lost 2 bases, the J end lost 5 bases, and 10 bases lay between the germline ends. Looked up from germline, CDR1 is LGHDT and CDR2 is YNNKEL (reference sequence). The CDR3 sequence is CASSQRDSHNEQFF. The CDR3 DNA reads TGTGCCAGCAGCCAACGGGACTCACACAATGAGCAGTTCTTC.

For the CDR3, the DNA is TGTGCCAGCAGGACTACGGGACAGGGTACCTACGAGCAGTACTTC. This sequence encodes CASRTTGQGTYEQYF. The V gene is TRBV28, the J gene TRBJ2-7; 9 bases are a match to TRBD1. The CDR3 is 15 residues long. Losses at the gene ends were 6 bases for V and 2 bases for J; bases not matched to a gene: 8. Germline V lookup: CDR1 MDHEN, CDR2 SYDVKM.

This sequence joins TRBV28 and TRBJ1-4; 9 nucleotides line up with TRBD1. V shed 6 bases and J 8 bases; nucleotides not matched to a gene: 7. This CDR3 spans 14 amino acids. CDR1 and CDR2 (germline): MDHEN, SYDVKM. CDR3 nucleotides: TGTGCCAGCAGACGACAGGGGGGTAAGGAAAAACTGTTTTTT. Translated, it gives CASRRQGGKEKLFF. Looking up the rest from reference TRBV28 and TRBJ1-4 gives the full variable domain: DVKVTQSSRYLVKRTGEKVFLECVQDMDHENMFWYRQDPGLGLRLIYFSYDVKMKEKGDIPEGYSVSREKKERFSLILESASTNQTSMYLCASRRQGGKEKLFFGSGTQLSVL.